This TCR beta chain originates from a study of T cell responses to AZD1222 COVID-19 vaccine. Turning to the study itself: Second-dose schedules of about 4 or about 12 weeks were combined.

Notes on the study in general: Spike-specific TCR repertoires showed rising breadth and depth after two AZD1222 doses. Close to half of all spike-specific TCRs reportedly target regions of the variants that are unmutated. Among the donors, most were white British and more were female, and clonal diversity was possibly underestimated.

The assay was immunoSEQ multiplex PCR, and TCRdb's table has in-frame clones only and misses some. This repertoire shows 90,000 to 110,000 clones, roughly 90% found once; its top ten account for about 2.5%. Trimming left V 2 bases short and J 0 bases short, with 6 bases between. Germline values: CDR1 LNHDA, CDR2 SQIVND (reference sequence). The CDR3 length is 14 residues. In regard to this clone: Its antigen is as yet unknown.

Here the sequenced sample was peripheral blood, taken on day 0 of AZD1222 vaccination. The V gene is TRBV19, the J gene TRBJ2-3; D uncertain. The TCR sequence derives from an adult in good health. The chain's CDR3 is CASSIKGSTDTQYF. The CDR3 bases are TGTGCCAGTAGTATAAAGGGAAGCACAGATACGCAGTATTTT.